These 18 T cell receptor beta chains were sequenced from one sample in a study of CD8 T cells in Susac syndrome. The RNA input was roughly 0.45 to 1 ug, and it was reverse transcribed with random hexamers. TCRdb reprocessed the immunoSEQ multiplex PCR reads with MiXCR, giving one entry per CDR3 protein. This table has almost 450,000 distinct CDR3 sequences, approximately 85% appearing once. Sequenced sample: CD8+ T cells from PBMCs. The receptor set was obtained from a human donor with multiple sclerosis.

This sequence joins TRBV5-1 and TRBJ1-2; a possible D gene is TRBD1 (6 bases). CDR1 is SGHRS, CDR2 YFSETQ, per germline. Deletions cut 4 bases from V and 2 bases from J, with 15 bases between. The CDR3 contains 15 residues. In DNA form, the CDR3 reads TGCGCCAGCAGCGACCCGGGACACCAAAACTATGGCTACACCTTC. It yields the protein CASSDPGHQNYGYTF.

The chain employs TRBV6-5 and TRBJ2-3, with 11 bases aligning to TRBD1. Looked up from germline, CDR1 is MNHEY and CDR2 is SVGAGI. CDR3 length equals 13 residues. V lost 7 bases and J lost 4; bases outside the gene matches: 1. Here the CDR3 reads CASKGQGADTQYF. CDR3 nucleotides: TGTGCCAGCAAGGGACAGGGGGCAGATACGCAGTATTTT.

The J gene is TRBJ2-3, the V gene TRBV7-9; perhaps D is TRBD1 or TRBD2 (5 bases each). Per germline, CDR1 SEHNR and CDR2 FQNEAQ (reference sequence). The CDR3 has 16 amino acids. V gave up 6 bases and J gave up 2 bases, with 18 bases separating them. The CDR3 is CASSAGTPAPTDTQYF. In nucleotides, the CDR3 is TGTGCCAGCAGTGCAGGGACCCCCGCCCCCACAGATACGCAGTATTTT. Using reference TRBV7-9 and TRBJ2-3 for the parts outside the CDR3, the full variable domain is DTGVSQNPRHKITKRGQNVTFRCDPISEHNRLYWYRQTLGQGPEFLTYFQNEAQLEKSRLLSDRFSAERPKGSFSTLEIQRTEQGDSAMYLCASSAGTPAPTDTQYFGPGTRLTVL.

J is TRBJ2-7 and V is TRBV28, with 7 bases matching TRBD1. With 8 bases clipped from V and 3 bases from J, the junction kept 10 bases outside the gene matches. Germline assignment: CDR1 MDHEN and CDR2 SYDVKM. The CDR3 loop spans 14 amino acids. The DNA of the CDR3 is TGTGCCAGCTTACAGGGGCTCAAGGGCTACGAGCAGTACTTC. Its translation is CASLQGLKGYEQYF.

This chain connects TRBV4-1 to TRBJ2-2; unclear D gene. V dropped 4 bases and J dropped 6 bases, with 12 bases sitting between them. Per the germline V gene, CDR1 is MGHRA and CDR2 is YSYEKL. The CDR3 runs to 14 residues. Written as DNA, the CDR3 is TGCGCCAGCAGCCCGACCAGGCCTGCCGGGGAGCTGTTTTTT. As protein: CASSPTRPAGELFF.

This chain uses TRBV7-9 with TRBJ2-3; possibly TRBD1 or TRBD2 for D (5 bases each). Germline CDR1 reads SEHNR; CDR2 reads FQNEAQ (reference sequence). The CDR3 loop spans 16 amino acids. V lost 5 bases and J lost 5, with 20 bases in between. The CDR3 nucleotides are TGTGCCAGCAGCACCCTTTTGGGGGTCGTCCGAGATACGCAGTATTTT. Its translation is CASSTLLGVVRDTQYF.

The chain employs TRBV14 and TRBJ1-4; 8 bases agree with TRBD1. This CDR3 is built from 15 residues. The trim removed 3 bases at V and 8 bases at J, leaving 8 bases unmatched. Germline CDR1 reads SGHDN; CDR2 reads FVKESK. This chain's CDR3 is CASSHLGQGGEKLFF. CDR3 nucleotides: TGTGCCAGCAGCCACCTTGGACAGGGCGGAGAAAAACTGTTTTTT.

This clonotype showed up just a few times. The V and J genes are TRBV7-9 and TRBJ1-1, with D maybe TRBD1 (5 bases). The germline CDR1 and CDR2 sequences are SEHNR and FQNEAQ (reference sequence). Trimming stripped 1 base from V and 5 bases from J, with 14 bases between. The CDR3 length is 15 residues. The CDR3 DNA follows: TGTGCCAGCAGCTTAGGGGAGGGGATCGGAACTGAAGCTTTCTTT. Its translation: CASSLGEGIGTEAFF. The entire variable domain, with the rest obtained from reference TRBV7-9 and TRBJ1-1, is as follows: DTGVSQNPRHKITKRGQNVTFRCDPISEHNRLYWYRQTLGQGPEFLTYFQNEAQLEKSRLLSDRFSAERPKGSFSTLEIQRTEQGDSAMYLCASSLGEGIGTEAFFGQGTRLTVV.

V usage is TRBV24-1 and J usage is TRBJ2-2; TRBD1 matches at 10 bases. V was clipped by 9 bases and J by 2 bases; unmatched bases: 20. CDR1 is KGHDR and CDR2 is SFDVKD in the germline V gene. This CDR3 has 20 residues. The CDR3 nucleotides are TGTGCCACCGAGGGGGGGACCCTAGATCGACAGGGGGCTAACACCGGGGAGCTGTTTTTT. Residues: CATEGGTLDRQGANTGELFF.

In its sample, this clonotype was seen a few times. The rearrangement uses TRBV6-1 and TRBJ1-2, with TRBD1 as a possible D gene (5 bases). Per germline, CDR1 MNHNS and CDR2 SASEGT. The CDR3 extends over 12 amino acids. V was cut by 9 bases and J by 4 bases, with 12 bases left in between. In DNA, the CDR3 is TGTGCCAGTTTACGGGACTCCTATGGCTACACCTTC. Residues: CASLRDSYGYTF.

The gene calls are TRBV4-1 and TRBJ1-1; a possible D gene is TRBD1 (5 bases). The CDR3 runs to 15 residues. Trimming cost V 1 base and J 4 bases, with 13 bases left between them. The V gene's germline CDR1 is MGHRA and CDR2 YSYEKL. Here the CDR3 reads CASSQVPQGGTEAFF. CDR3 DNA sequence: TGCGCCAGCAGCCAAGTTCCCCAGGGTGGCACTGAAGCTTTCTTT.

This chain connects TRBV30 to TRBJ2-2; tentatively, D is TRBD2 (5 bases). The germline V gene has CDR1 GTSNPN and CDR2 SVGIG (reference sequence). V gave up 2 bases and J gave up 3 bases, with 13 bases separating them. The CDR3 is 15 residues long. The CDR3 DNA sequence: TGTGCCTGGAGTTTTACGGGGTGGGACACCGGGGAGCTGTTTTTT. It encodes CAWSFTGWDTGELFF.

The chain joins TRBV27 to TRBJ2-1, with D tentatively TRBD1 (5 bases). The CDR3 runs to 14 residues. V shed 5 bases and J shed 3 bases, with 11 bases lying between them. Germline V CDR1 and CDR2: MNHEY, SMNVEV (reference sequence). As DNA, the CDR3 is TGTGCCAGCAGTCTATTGGACAACTACAATGAGCAGTTCTTC. It yields the protein CASSLLDNYNEQFF.

The chain couples TRBV15 to TRBJ1-2; 7 positions agree with TRBD1. The V gene's germline CDR1 is LNHNV and CDR2 YYDKDF (reference sequence). The CDR3 covers 22 residues. V trimming: 1 base; J trimming: 5 bases; junction bases outside the gene matches: 28. CDR3 residues: CATSRAPGQSSINAWEGYGYTF. The CDR3 nucleotides read TGTGCCACCAGCAGAGCCCCGGGACAGAGCAGCATTAACGCCTGGGAGGGTTATGGCTACACCTTC. Together with reference TRBV15 and TRBJ1-2, the CDR3 gives the full variable domain: DAMVIQNPRYQVTQFGKPVTLSCSQTLNHNVMYWYQQKSSQAPKLLFHYYDKDFNNEADTPDNFQSRRPNTSFCFLDIRSPGLGDTAMYLCATSRAPGQSSINAWEGYGYTFGSGTRLTVV.

The chain uses TRBV4-1 and TRBJ1-2, with unresolved D. Germline V CDR1 and CDR2: MGHRA, YSYEKL. The CDR3 runs to 14 residues. V lost 4 bases, J lost 4 bases, and 13 bases lay in between. The CDR3 loop is CASSPSQGPYGYTF. The CDR3 coding sequence is TGCGCCAGCAGCCCCTCCCAAGGGCCCTATGGCTACACCTTC.

The chain combines TRBV5-1 with TRBJ1-1; D remains unclear. V was clipped by 0 bases and J by 1 base, with 7 bases between them. The CDR3 is made up of 14 amino acids. Per germline, CDR1 SGHRS and CDR2 YFSETQ. CDR3 amino acids: CASSLEQKNTEAFF. In nucleotides, the CDR3 is TGCGCCAGCAGCTTGGAACAGAAGAACACTGAAGCTTTCTTT.

The V and J genes are TRBV24-1 and TRBJ2-2, with 8 nucleotides matching TRBD1. The length of the CDR3 is 17 residues. Per germline, CDR1 KGHDR and CDR2 SFDVKD. With V trimmed by 1 base and J by 1 base, 4 bases remained unmatched. CDR3: CATSDFPGTGNTGELFF. As DNA, the CDR3 is TGTGCCACCAGTGATTTCCCCGGGACAGGGAACACCGGGGAGCTGTTTTTT.

The chain employs TRBV7-9 and TRBJ2-2, with D uncertain. Germline V gives CDR1 SEHNR, CDR2 FQNEAQ (reference sequence). The germline V and J ends were trimmed by 0 bases and 8 bases, with 7 bases remaining between them. The length of the CDR3 is 13 residues. CDR3 bases: TGTGCCAGCAGCTTAGCGCAACATGGGGAGCTGTTTTTT. Encoded protein: CASSLAQHGELFF. Using reference TRBV7-9 and TRBJ2-2 for the parts outside the CDR3, the full variable domain is DTGVSQNPRHKITKRGQNVTFRCDPISEHNRLYWYRQTLGQGPEFLTYFQNEAQLEKSRLLSDRFSAERPKGSFSTLEIQRTEQGDSAMYLCASSLAQHGELFFGEGSRLTVL.